Following are 2 T cell receptor beta chains from one sample sequenced in a study of blood T cell repertoires in COVID-19 (TCRdb year 2020). The library came from the immunoSEQ multiplex PCR assay. TCRdb mirrors the immuneACCESS table, restricted to in-frame sequences. Some clones are absent from its copies; in checked studies, under half trace to an unresolved V gene, and the reason for the others is unknown. The sample contains fewer than 250,000 clones, approximately 84% of them found a single time. About 4.1% of the sample comes from the top ten. The specimen sequenced was peripheral blood. Receptor source: a man aged 50-60 years with acute or convalescent COVID-19.

The chain employs TRBV21-1 and TRBJ1-2; the DNA was not used to check the table's D call, TRBD1. TRBV21-1 is listed as a pseudogene. The CDR3 has 12 residues. CDR3 sequence (DNA): TGTGCCAGCAGCCAGGGGGGCCATGGCTACACCTTC. Translation gives CASSQGGHGYTF.

The chain carries TRBV14 and TRBJ1-6; 12 bases align to TRBD1. There are 17 residues in the CDR3. Germline trimming cut 2 bases from V and 11 bases from J; bases unmatched to any gene: 10. Germline CDR1 SGHDN, CDR2 FVKESK. The CDR3 DNA reads TGTGCCAGCAGCCAATTAATCGGGACAGGGGGCGTCACACCCCTCCACTTT. It encodes CASSQLIGTGGVTPLHF. Drawing the rest from reference TRBV14 and TRBJ1-6, the complete variable domain is EAGVTQFPSHSVIEKGQTVTLRCDPISGHDNLYWYRRVMGKEIKFLLHFVKESKQDESGMPNNRFLAERTGGTYSTLKVQPAELEDSGVYFCASSQLIGTGGVTPLHFGNGTRLTVT.